A selection of T cell receptor beta chains follows, all from one sample in a study of blood T cell repertoires in COVID-19. Sequenced by immunoSEQ multiplex PCR; TCRdb stores in-frame clones only, minus some. Among under 350,000 clones listed, approximately 86% were seen once. Sequences were obtained from PBMCs or T cells enriched from blood (not recorded which). These receptors all stem from a woman aged 40-49 years with acute COVID-19. The CDR3 runs from the conserved cysteine through the conserved F or W. D genes are given only for firm matches. Rows give clone size only sometimes, using once, few, many, or a class for an expanded clone.

TRBJ2-5 TRBD2 NA TRBV7-9 CASSQPGLAGLETQYF TGTGCCAGCAGCCAACCTGGACTAGCGGGGTTAGAGACCCAGTACTTC
TRBJ2-1 NA NA TRBV11-3 CASSLVAGYSYNEQFF TGTGCCAGCAGCTTAGTGGCAGGATACTCCTACAATGAGCAGTTCTTC
TRBJ1-1 NA NA TRBV5-1 CASSSDGLNTEAFF TGCGCCAGCAGCTCAGACGGGTTGAACACTGAAGCTTTCTTT
TRBJ2-1 NA NA TRBV11-2 CASSLDGLAYNEQFF TGTGCCAGCAGCTTAGATGGTCTAGCGTACAATGAGCAGTTCTTC
TRBJ2-2 TRBD1 NA TRBV18 CASSEQGPAPGELFF TGTGCCAGCTCGGAACAGGGGCCTGCACCCGGGGAGCTGTTTTTT
TRBJ1-2 NA NA TRBV6-2/TRBV6-3 CASSYPGTGIYGYTF TGTGCCAGCAGTTACCCCGGAACAGGGATCTATGGCTACACCTTC
TRBJ1-5 NA once TRBV19 CASSGQFNQPQHF TGTGCCAGTAGTGGACAGTTCAATCAGCCCCAGCATTTT
TRBJ2-7 NA NA TRBV5-1 CASSLWPNSYEQYF TGCGCCAGCAGCTTGTGGCCCAACTCCTACGAGCAGTACTTC
TRBJ1-1 NA NA TRBV18 CASSIQNTEAFF TGTGCCAGCTCAATACAGAACACTGAAGCTTTCTTT
TRBJ2-1 NA NA TRBV14 CASSPQGIEQFF TGTGCCAGCAGCCCGCAGGGGATTGAGCAGTTCTTC
TRBJ2-7 TRBD2 NA TRBV7-2 CASSLGALAGVGEQYF TGTGCCAGCAGCTTAGGGGCCTTAGCGGGAGTGGGAGAGCAGTACTTC
TRBJ1-5 TRBD1 NA TRBV7-2 CASSLVVVTGGNQPQHF TGTGCCAGCAGCTTAGTTGTGGTGACAGGGGGCAATCAGCCCCAGCATTTT
TRBJ2-2 NA NA TRBV9 CASSAGRGTPNTGELFF TGTGCCAGCAGCGCAGGACGGGGGACTCCAAACACCGGGGAGCTGTTTTTT
TRBJ1-1 NA once TRBV9 CASSASTGLMNTEAFF TGTGCCAGCAGCGCGTCCACAGGGCTGATGAACACTGAAGCTTTCTTT
TRBJ2-5 NA NA TRBV29-1 CSVRVRETQYF TGCAGCGTGAGGGTGAGAGAGACCCAGTACTTC
TRBJ1-1 NA NA TRBV18 CASSPSTAGITEAFF TGTGCCAGCTCACCGTCGACAGCGGGGATCACTGAAGCTTTCTTT
TRBJ2-7 NA NA TRBV18 CASSPPQESYEQYF TGTGCCAGCTCACCACCACAGGAATCCTACGAGCAGTACTTC
TRBJ2-7 TRBD2 NA TRBV4-2 CASSQGIAGDEQYF TGTGCCAGCAGCCAAGGGATAGCGGGTGACGAGCAGTACTTC
TRBJ1-2 TRBD1 NA TRBV7-2 CASSLEGQGWNGYTF TGTGCCAGCAGCTTAGAAGGACAGGGGTGGAATGGCTACACCTTC
TRBJ2-5 TRBD2 NA TRBV6-2/TRBV6-3 CASSYTSGGAETQYF TGTGCCAGCAGTTACACTAGCGGGGGGGCAGAGACCCAGTACTTC
TRBJ1-2 TRBD1 NA TRBV19 CASSSGQSANYGYTF TGTGCCAGTAGTTCGGGACAGTCGGCTAACTATGGCTACACCTTC
TRBJ2-7 TRBD1 NA TRBV28 CASRGQGEPYEQYF TGTGCCAGCAGGGGGCAGGGGGAGCCCTACGAGCAGTACTTC
TRBJ1-6 TRBD1 NA TRBV7-2 CASRRGTGHNSPLHF TGTGCCAGCAGAAGAGGGACAGGGCATAATTCACCCCTCCACTTT
TRBJ1-1 NA NA TRBV6-5 CASSYNRVGTEAFF TGTGCCAGCAGTTATAACAGGGTTGGCACTGAAGCTTTCTTT
TRBJ2-1 TRBD1 NA TRBV29-1 CSADRGDEQFF TGCAGCGCGGACAGGGGAGATGAGCAGTTCTTC
TRBJ1-5 NA NA TRBV28 CASSFLAGFQPQHF NA
TRBJ2-7 TRBD2 NA TRBV6-5 CASSPTSGGRYEQYF TGTGCCAGCAGTCCTACTAGCGGGGGCCGCTACGAGCAGTACTTC
TRBJ1-6 NA NA TRBV10-3 CAISLPGGGSPLHF TGTGCCATCAGTCTTCCGGGGGGCGGATCACCCCTCCACTTT
TRBJ2-1 TRBD2 NA TRBV7-9 CASSLGTSGVYNEQFF TGTGCCAGCAGCTTAGGGACTAGCGGGGTGTACAATGAGCAGTTCTTC
TRBJ1-6 NA NA TRBV11-2 CASSLLDSYSYNSPLHF TGTGCCAGCAGCTTATTGGACAGTTACTCCTATAATTCACCCCTCCACTTT
TRBJ1-5 TRBD1 few TRBV27 CASSPGDRGQPQHF TGTGCCAGCAGTCCAGGGGACAGGGGGCAGCCCCAGCATTTT
TRBJ2-7 NA NA TRBV5-1 CASKFPDSGYEQYF TGCGCCAGCAAATTCCCGGACTCAGGCTACGAGCAGTACTTC
TRBJ2-1 NA NA TRBV20-1 CSAQIDIEQFF TGCAGTGCCCAAATAGATATTGAGCAGTTCTTC
TRBJ1-6 NA NA TRBV5-4 CASNRQQDNSPLHF TGTGCCAGCAACCGGCAGCAGGATAATTCACCCCTCCACTTT
TRBJ1-4 TRBD1 NA TRBV18 CASSTGGQTTTNEKLFF TGTGCCAGCTCAACCGGGGGACAGACTACAACTAATGAAAAACTGTTTTTT
TRBJ2-2 TRBD2 NA TRBV2 CASSRLAGVSNTGELFF TGTGCCAGCAGTCGACTAGCGGGAGTTTCGAACACCGGGGAGCTGTTTTTT
TRBJ1-2 NA NA TRBV6-5 CASTDRFGYTF TGTGCCAGCACCGACAGATTTGGCTACACCTTC
TRBJ2-2 NA NA TRBV2 CASRETGWNTGELFF TGTGCCAGCAGGGAAACAGGGTGGAACACCGGGGAGCTGTTTTTT
TRBJ1-2 TRBD1 NA TRBV5-5 CASSVIQGNNGYTF TGTGCCAGCAGCGTGATACAGGGGAATAATGGCTACACCTTC
TRBJ1-6 NA NA TRBV25-1 CASSGGWTVYSPLHF TGTGCCAGCAGTGGAGGGTGGACAGTTTATTCACCCCTCCACTTT
TRBJ2-2 NA NA TRBV19 CATVEPANTGELFF TGCGCTACGGTAGAACCCGCGAACACCGGGGAGCTGTTTTTT
TRBJ1-4 TRBD1 NA TRBV18 CASSPPGTGNEKLFF TGTGCCAGCTCACCACCAGGGACAGGGAATGAAAAACTGTTTTTT
TRBJ2-1 TRBD2 NA TRBV19 CASGTTRYNEQFF TGTGCCAGTGGGACTACCCGCTACAATGAGCAGTTCTTC
TRBJ1-5 TRBD1 NA TRBV19 CASSLTGQFNQPQHF TGTGCCAGTAGCCTCACGGGACAGTTCAATCAGCCCCAGCATTTT
TRBJ2-4 TRBD1 NA TRBV2 CASSNQGANIQYF TGTGCCAGCAGTAACCAGGGGGCAAACATTCAGTACTTC
TRBJ2-5 NA NA TRBV6-2/TRBV6-3 CASSWTGGETQYF TGTGCCAGCAGTTGGACAGGAGGGGAGACCCAGTACTTC
TRBJ2-1 TRBD2 NA TRBV6-2/TRBV6-3 CASSYPTTSGRGQQFF TGTGCCAGCAGTTACCCGACGACTAGCGGGAGGGGTCAGCAGTTCTTC
TRBJ1-2 TRBD1 NA TRBV12-3/TRBV12-4 CASTTGGGYTF TGTGCCAGCACGACAGGGGGTGGCTACACCTTC
TRBJ1-2 NA NA TRBV5-5 CASSLVESNYGYTF TGTGCCAGCAGCTTGGTAGAGAGCAACTATGGCTACACCTTC
TRBJ2-3 TRBD2 NA TRBV5-1 CASSLDLPGGQDTQYF TGCGCCAGCAGCTTGGACCTACCGGGGGGGCAAGATACGCAGTATTTT
TRBJ1-3 TRBD1 NA TRBV9 CASSASTGGLNTIYF TGTGCCAGCAGCGCCTCGACAGGGGGCCTAAACACCATATATTTT
TRBJ2-3 NA NA TRBV7-9 CASSQPMGGVDTQYF TGTGCCAGCAGCCAGCCCATGGGGGGAGTAGATACGCAGTATTTT
TRBJ2-1 NA NA TRBV28 CASRPGLSYNEQFF TGTGCCAGCAGGCCGGGACTTAGTTACAATGAGCAGTTCTTC
TRBJ2-1 TRBD2 NA TRBV3-1/TRBV3-2 CASSQAGGGYNEQFF TGTGCCAGCAGCCAAGCCGGCGGGGGCTACAATGAGCAGTTCTTC
TRBJ2-5 TRBD2 NA TRBV6-6 CASSRLARPVGTQYF TGTGCCAGCAGTAGACTAGCGCGACCGGTGGGGACCCAGTACTTC
TRBJ2-7 TRBD1 once TRBV7-2 CASSQGGQGYEQYF TGTGCCAGCAGCCAGGGGGGACAGGGCTACGAGCAGTACTTC